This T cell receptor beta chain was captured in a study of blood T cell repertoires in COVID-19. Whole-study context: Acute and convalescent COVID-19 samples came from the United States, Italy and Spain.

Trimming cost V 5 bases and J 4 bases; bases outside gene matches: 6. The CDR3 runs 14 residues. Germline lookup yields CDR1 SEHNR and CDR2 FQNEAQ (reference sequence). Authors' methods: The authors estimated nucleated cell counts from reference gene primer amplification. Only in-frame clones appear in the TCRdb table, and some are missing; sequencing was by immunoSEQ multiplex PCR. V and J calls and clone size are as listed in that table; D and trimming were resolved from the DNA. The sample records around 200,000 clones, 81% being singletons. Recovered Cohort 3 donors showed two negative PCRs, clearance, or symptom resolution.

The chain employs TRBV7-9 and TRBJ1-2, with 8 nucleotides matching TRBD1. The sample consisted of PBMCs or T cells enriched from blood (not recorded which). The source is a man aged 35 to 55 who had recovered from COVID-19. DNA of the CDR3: TGTGCCAGCAGCCTTACAGGGGGAATCTATGGCTACACCTTC. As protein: CASSLTGGIYGYTF. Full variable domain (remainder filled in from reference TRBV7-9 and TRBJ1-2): DTGVSQNPRHKITKRGQNVTFRCDPISEHNRLYWYRQTLGQGPEFLTYFQNEAQLEKSRLLSDRFSAERPKGSFSTLEIQRTEQGDSAMYLCASSLTGGIYGYTFGSGTRLTVV.